A single sample is the source of the 26 T cell receptor beta chains below, sequenced in a study of blood T cells in healthy people across ages (dated by TCRdb to the mid-2010s). Library preparation used 5' RACE. The second PCR ran for about 6 to 11 cycles and used a J-beta primer mix along with a sample-barcoded 5' primer. TCRdb applied fastp at Q25 and MiXCR to the public reads, then kept only in-frame beta chains. Under each unique CDR3 protein, matching rows form one entry showing the most common genes and DNA. This sample has over 1,500,000 distinct CDR3 sequences in its table, and about 39% of those were observed once. About 21% of the sample is held by the ten biggest clonotypes. Sequenced sample: blood. These receptors originate from a human donor in good health.

The CDR3 spells CATSERTGLNNNEQFF. The CDR3 DNA follows: TGTGCCACCAGTGAGAGGACAGGTCTAAATAATAATGAGCAGTTCTTC. This chain connects TRBV24-1 to TRBJ2-1; 7 bases agree with TRBD1. CDR1 KGHDR and CDR2 SFDVKD come from the germline V gene. V gave up 4 bases and J gave up 7 bases; unmatched junction bases: 12. The CDR3 loop spans 16 amino acids.

This chain uses TRBV24-1 with TRBJ1-5; D unresolved. Trimming removed 0 bases from V and 7 bases from J, with 6 bases in between. CDR3 length: 13 residues. The germline V gene encodes CDR1 KGHDR and CDR2 SFDVKD. In nucleotides, the CDR3 is TGTGCCACCAGTGATTTGAATGGACAGCCCCAGCATTTT. Translation: CATSDLNGQPQHF.

This clonotype was seen repeatedly, ten times or more. The chain has TRBV29-1 and TRBJ2-5, with unresolved D. V was pared by 7 bases and J by 2 bases, with 20 bases between. The CDR3 consists of 15 residues. The germline CDR1 and CDR2 sequences are SQVTM and ANQGSEA. CDR3 nucleotide sequence: TGCAGCGCCAAAATCCTAGGTGGTATACAAGAGACCCAGTACTTC. Its protein product is CSAKILGGIQETQYF.

Comments on this clonotype: The junction differs from germline at one of its ends, possibly a read error. The rearrangement joins TRBV4-1 to TRBJ2-3; 9 bases agree with TRBD1. Germline CDR1 is MGHRA and CDR2 is YSYEKL. The CDR3 is 16 amino acids. The CDR3 sequence: CASSPVGQGLTDMQYF. The CDR3 DNA sequence: TGCGCCAGCAGCCCCGTGGGACAGGGATTAACAGATATGCAGTATTTT.

V is TRBV7-2 and J is TRBJ2-7; TRBD1 agrees at 9 bases. The CDR3 totals 15 residues. Trimming at V came to 5 bases and at J to 6 bases, leaving 11 bases not matched to a gene. CDR1 is SGHTA and CDR2 is FQGNSA in the germline V gene. CDR3 residues: CASSVSGQGKFEQYF. CDR3 nucleotide sequence: TGTGCCAGCAGCGTCTCCGGACAGGGGAAATTCGAGCAGTACTTC.

To note about this clonotype: Just one base apart from a much larger clone, this may be a read error. The chain has TRBV7-2 and TRBJ2-7, with 12 positions matching TRBD1. Germline V gene sequence: CDR1 SGHTA, CDR2 FQGNSA. Trimming took 4 bases from V and 5 from J; bases not matched to a gene: 6. The CDR3 runs 15 residues. The chain's CDR3 is CASSSPGTGGNEQYF. The CDR3 DNA sequence: TGTGCCAGCAGCTCCCCCGGGACAGGGGGCAACGAGCAGTACTTC. Full variable domain (missing parts from reference TRBV7-2 and TRBJ2-7): GAGVSQSPSNKVTEKGKDVELRCDPISGHTALYWYRQSLGQGLEFLIYFQGNSAPDKSGLPSDRFSAERTGGSVSTLTIQRTQQEDSAVYLCASSSPGTGGNEQYFGPGTRLTVT.

The chain couples TRBV28 to TRBJ1-5; D gene ambiguous. CDR3 size: 14 residues. Germline CDR1 and CDR2: MDHEN and SYDVKM. V was trimmed by 6 bases and J by 2 bases, leaving 11 bases between them. The chain's CDR3 is CASSPLVGNQPQHF. The CDR3 nucleotides are TGTGCCAGCAGCCCCCTTGTGGGCAATCAGCCCCAGCATTTT.

The chain carries TRBV10-3 and TRBJ2-4; a weak D match, TRBD1 (6 bases). The end of the DNA fits TRBJ2-7 better, so the J call may be wrong. Germline values: CDR1 ENHRY, CDR2 SYGVKD. The CDR3 loop spans 14 amino acids. CDR3 sequence: CAISWKDRDYEQYF. DNA of the CDR3: TGTGCCATCAGTTGGAAGGACAGAGACTACGAGCAGTACTTC.

This chain joins TRBV20-1 and TRBJ1-2; 7 bases match TRBD1. V lost 6 bases and J lost 2; bases outside the gene matches: 6. The CDR3 is 13 amino acids. In germline, CDR1 is DFQATT, CDR2 SNEGSKA (reference sequence). CDR3 amino acids: CSAEGGTNYGYTF. DNA of the CDR3: TGCAGTGCCGAAGGGGGCACCAACTATGGCTACACCTTC.

This CDR3 is CASRWGLTGDTEAFF. The CDR3 nucleotides read TGTGCCAGCAGATGGGGCTTAACAGGGGACACTGAAGCTTTCTTT. This rearrangement joins TRBV12-3 or TRBV12-4 to TRBJ1-1; 7 positions agree with TRBD1. The CDR3 has 15 amino acids. Trimming at V came to 6 bases and at J to 3 bases, leaving 10 bases not matched to a gene.

The J gene is TRBJ1-2, the V gene TRBV2; the match to TRBD1 covers 10 bases. Germline assignment: CDR1 SNHLY and CDR2 FYNNEI. The CDR3 contains 13 residues. V shed 8 bases, J shed 6 bases, and the junction held 6 bases outside the gene matches. CDR3: CASAGQGFDGYTF. DNA for the CDR3: TGTGCCAGCGCGGGACAGGGGTTCGATGGCTACACCTTC.

The rearrangement uses TRBV4-3 and TRBJ2-1; TRBD2 agrees at 7 bases. V shed 0 bases, J shed 4 bases, and the junction held 6 bases outside the gene matches. The CDR3 has 16 residues. Germline V lookup: CDR1 LGHNA, CDR2 YSLEER. The CDR3: CASSQDQASGYNEQFF. The DNA for the CDR3 is TGCGCCAGCAGCCAAGATCAGGCTAGCGGATACAATGAGCAGTTCTTC.

The V call is TRBV6-5, the J call TRBJ2-4, with 8 bases lining up with TRBD1. The V segment lost 6 bases and the J segment 6 bases; nucleotides outside the gene matches: 7. Germline V gene data show CDR1 as MNHEY and CDR2 as SVGAGI. This CDR3 contains 14 residues. This CDR3 is CASRDDRGTNIQYF. The CDR3 bases are TGTGCCAGCAGAGACGACAGGGGCACAAACATTCAGTACTTC.

The rearrangement links TRBV14 to TRBJ2-7; possible D gene TRBD1, 6 bases. The CDR3 runs 15 residues. Trimming shortened V by 1 base and J by 3 bases, and 13 bases separated the two germline ends. Germline V gene data show CDR1 as SGHDN and CDR2 as FVKESK. This CDR3 reads CASSQGQGTFYEQYF. CDR3 bases: TGTGCCAGCAGCCAAGGCCAGGGGACCTTCTACGAGCAGTACTTC.

J is TRBJ2-5 and V is TRBV7-9, with 7 bases that match TRBD2. From germline, CDR1 is SEHNR and CDR2 FQNEAQ (reference sequence). The CDR3 consists of 17 residues. V was clipped by 4 bases and J by 2 bases; unmatched bases: 13. The DNA of the CDR3 is TGTGCCAGCAGCTCCGCCGCGGGACTACCGAATCAAGAGACCCAGTACTTC. Its translation is CASSSAAGLPNQETQYF.

This chain uses TRBV9 with TRBJ1-2; D gene uncertain. Germline values: CDR1 SGDLS, CDR2 YYNGEE. The CDR3 loop spans 14 amino acids. Trimming took off 3 bases at V and 3 bases at J, with 12 bases between the two ends. Here the CDR3 reads CASSAGRWDYGYTF. The CDR3 DNA is TGTGCCAGCAGCGCAGGCAGATGGGACTATGGCTACACCTTC.

This chain uses TRBV19 with TRBJ2-7; 7 nucleotides line up with TRBD2. The CDR3 loop spans 13 amino acids. Germline-derived CDR1 and CDR2 are LNHDA and SQIVND (reference sequence). V lost 5 bases to trimming and J lost 2 bases; unmatched junction nucleotides: 3. The CDR3 loop reads CASSAGLTYEQYF. For the CDR3, the DNA is TGTGCCAGTAGTGCGGGACTAACCTACGAGCAGTACTTC.

This clonotype was observed a few times. The chain recombines TRBV3-1 with TRBJ1-4, with 7 bases that match TRBD1. The CDR3 has 17 amino acids. Germline CDR1 and CDR2: LGHDT and YNNKEL (reference sequence). V lost 0 bases to trimming and J lost 6 bases; unmatched junction nucleotides: 10. In DNA form, the CDR3 reads TGTGCCAGCAGCCAAGATCAAATTTTGGGGACAGATGAAAAACTGTTTTTT. Encoded protein: CASSQDQILGTDEKLFF.

This clonotype was counted a few times. This chain connects TRBV4-1 to TRBJ1-2; 7 bases match TRBD1. V gave up 2 bases and J gave up 2 bases; unmatched junction bases: 8. This CDR3 comprises 16 residues. Germline loops: CDR1 MGHRA, CDR2 YSYEKL. CDR3 DNA: TGCGCCAGCAGCCAACCTAGACAGGGATTCAACTATGGCTACACCTTC. This codes for CASSQPRQGFNYGYTF.

J is TRBJ1-5 and V is TRBV2, with D hard to call. Germline values: CDR1 SNHLY, CDR2 FYNNEI. The CDR3 is 12 amino acids. Trimming pared 8 bases from V and 4 bases from J, leaving 9 bases between. CDR3 sequence (DNA): TGTGCCAGCCGGGATCCTAATCAGCCCCAGCATTTT. Translating it yields CASRDPNQPQHF.

This chain connects TRBV30 to TRBJ2-7; D remains ambiguous. V was trimmed by 1 base and J by 3 bases, leaving 4 bases between them. Germline V gene lookup returns CDR1 GTSNPN and CDR2 SVGIG (reference sequence). The CDR3 runs to 11 residues. CDR3 DNA sequence: TGTGCCTGGAGTGAGGACTACGAGCAGTACTTC. Residues: CAWSEDYEQYF.

This clonotype has only a few counts. The DNA for the CDR3 is TGTGCCAGCAGTTTGCCCTTGGAGGGTCAGCCCCAGCATTTT. This translates into CASSLPLEGQPQHF. The rearrangement joins TRBV28 to TRBJ1-5, with D unclear. Germline CDR1 is MDHEN and CDR2 is SYDVKM. The length of the CDR3 is 14 residues. Trimming removed 3 bases at V and 6 bases at J, with 12 bases between.

The table lists this clonotype with a count of one. This rearrangement joins TRBV4-2 to TRBJ2-7, with no clear D. The J call may be incorrect, as the DNA end agrees better with TRBJ2-5. The CDR3 contains 15 residues. From germline, CDR1 is LGHNA and CDR2 YNFKEQ. The CDR3 protein is CASSQDRALQETQYF. DNA for the CDR3: TGTGCCAGCAGCCAAGATCGGGCACTTCAAGAGACCCAGTACTTC.

This clonotype appeared once. This chain uses TRBV4-2 with TRBJ2-7; TRBD1 or TRBD2 may be the D gene (5 bases each). The DNA end lines up better with TRBJ2-5; the J call may be wrong. The CDR3 contains 15 residues. From germline, CDR1 is LGHNA and CDR2 YNFKEQ. The chain's CDR3 is CASSQDLGRMETQYF. The DNA of the CDR3 is TGTGCCAGCAGCCAAGATCTGGGACGGATGGAGACCCAGTACTTC.

This clonotype was picked up a small number of times. The CDR3 bases are TGCAGTCCCCTTCGGACAGGGGTTGAGCAGTTCTTC. As protein: CSPLRTGVEQFF. This chain connects TRBV20-1 to TRBJ2-1; 9 nucleotides line up with TRBD1. Per the germline V gene, CDR1 is DFQATT and CDR2 is SNEGSKA (reference sequence). V shed 8 bases, J shed 9 bases, and the junction held 8 bases outside the gene matches. This CDR3 spans 12 amino acids.

This sequence joins TRBV28 and TRBJ1-4, with D maybe TRBD1 (5 bases). Trimming pared 8 bases from V and 11 bases from J, leaving 21 bases between. CDR3 length: 14 residues. Germline lookup yields CDR1 MDHEN and CDR2 SYDVKM. The CDR3 reads CASQMNPAPGKLFF. The DNA for the CDR3 is TGTGCCAGCCAGATGAATCCGGCCCCAGGGAAACTGTTTTTT.